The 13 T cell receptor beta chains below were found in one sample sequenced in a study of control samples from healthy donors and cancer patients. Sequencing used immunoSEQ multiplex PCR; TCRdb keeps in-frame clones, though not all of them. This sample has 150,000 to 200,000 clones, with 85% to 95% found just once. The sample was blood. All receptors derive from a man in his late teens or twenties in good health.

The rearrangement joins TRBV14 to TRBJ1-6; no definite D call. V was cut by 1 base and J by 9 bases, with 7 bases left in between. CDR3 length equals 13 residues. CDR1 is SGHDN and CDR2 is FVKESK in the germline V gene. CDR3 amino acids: CASSQGTVSPLHF. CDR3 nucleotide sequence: TGTGCCAGCAGCCAAGGAACGGTTTCACCCCTCCACTTT.

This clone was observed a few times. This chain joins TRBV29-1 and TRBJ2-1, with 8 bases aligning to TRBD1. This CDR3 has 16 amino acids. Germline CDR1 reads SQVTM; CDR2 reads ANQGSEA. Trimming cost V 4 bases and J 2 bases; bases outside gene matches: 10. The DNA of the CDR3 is TGCAGCGTTGTGTTTTACGGCAGGGGGCCCTACAATGAGCAGTTCTTC. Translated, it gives CSVVFYGRGPYNEQFF.

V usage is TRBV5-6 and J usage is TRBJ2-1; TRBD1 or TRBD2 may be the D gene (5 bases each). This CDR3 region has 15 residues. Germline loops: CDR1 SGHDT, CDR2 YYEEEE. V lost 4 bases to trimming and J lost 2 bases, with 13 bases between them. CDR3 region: CASSPLGGTYNEQFF. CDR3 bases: TGTGCCAGCAGCCCCCTTGGGGGAACCTACAATGAGCAGTTCTTC.

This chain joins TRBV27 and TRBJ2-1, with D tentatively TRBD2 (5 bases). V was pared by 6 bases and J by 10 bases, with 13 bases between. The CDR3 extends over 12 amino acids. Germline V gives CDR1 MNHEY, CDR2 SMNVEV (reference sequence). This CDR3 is CASSPDYMEQFF. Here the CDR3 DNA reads TGTGCCAGCAGCCCCGACTATATGGAGCAGTTCTTC.

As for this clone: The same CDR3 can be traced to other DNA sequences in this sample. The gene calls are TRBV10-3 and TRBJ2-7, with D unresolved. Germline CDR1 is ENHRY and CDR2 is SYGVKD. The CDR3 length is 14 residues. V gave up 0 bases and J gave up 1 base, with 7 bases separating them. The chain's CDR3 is CAISESVGSYEQYF. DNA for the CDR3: TGTGCCATCAGTGAGTCGGTGGGTTCCTACGAGCAGTACTTC.

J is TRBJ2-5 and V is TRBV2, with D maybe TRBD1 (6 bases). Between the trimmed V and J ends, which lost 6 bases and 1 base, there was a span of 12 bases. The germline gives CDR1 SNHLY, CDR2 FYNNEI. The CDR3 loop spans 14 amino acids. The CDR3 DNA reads TGTGCCAGCAGGTACACAGGGTTCCAAGAGACCCAGTACTTC. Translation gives CASRYTGFQETQYF.

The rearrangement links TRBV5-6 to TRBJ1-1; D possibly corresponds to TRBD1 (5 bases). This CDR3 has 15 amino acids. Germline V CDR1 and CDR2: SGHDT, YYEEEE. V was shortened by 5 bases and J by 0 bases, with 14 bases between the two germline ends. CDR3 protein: CASSPYGGMNTEAFF. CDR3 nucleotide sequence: TGTGCCAGCAGTCCCTACGGGGGAATGAACACTGAAGCTTTCTTT.

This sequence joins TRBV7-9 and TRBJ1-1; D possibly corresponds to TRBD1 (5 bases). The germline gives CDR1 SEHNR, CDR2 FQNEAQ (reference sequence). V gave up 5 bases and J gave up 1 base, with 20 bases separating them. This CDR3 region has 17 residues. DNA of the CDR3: TGTGCCAGCAGCCCACTCAAAGGGTCCGGGGCGAACACTGAAGCTTTCTTT. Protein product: CASSPLKGSGANTEAFF.

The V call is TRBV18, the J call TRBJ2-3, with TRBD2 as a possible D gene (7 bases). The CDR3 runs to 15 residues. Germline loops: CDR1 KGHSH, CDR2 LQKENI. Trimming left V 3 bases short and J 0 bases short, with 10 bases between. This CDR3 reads CASSPGGPSTDTQYF. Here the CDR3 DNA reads TGTGCCAGCTCACCCGGGGGGCCTAGCACAGATACGCAGTATTTT.

CDR3 coding DNA: TGTGCCAGCAGTGAATACCGGGGGGGCGCGAACACCGGGGAGCTGTTTTTT. This gives the protein CASSEYRGGANTGELFF. The gene calls are TRBV25-1 and TRBJ2-2, with 8 bases matching TRBD2. The CDR3 runs 17 residues. Per the germline V gene, CDR1 is MGHDK and CDR2 is SYGVNS. V lost 0 bases to trimming and J lost 0 bases; unmatched junction nucleotides: 3.

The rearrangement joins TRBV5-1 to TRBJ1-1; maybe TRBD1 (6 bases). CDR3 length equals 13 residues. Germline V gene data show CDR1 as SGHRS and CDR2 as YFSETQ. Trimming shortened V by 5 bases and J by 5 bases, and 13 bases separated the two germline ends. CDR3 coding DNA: TGCGCCAGCAGACAGGGTTCCGGTACTGAAGCTTTCTTT. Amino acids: CASRQGSGTEAFF.

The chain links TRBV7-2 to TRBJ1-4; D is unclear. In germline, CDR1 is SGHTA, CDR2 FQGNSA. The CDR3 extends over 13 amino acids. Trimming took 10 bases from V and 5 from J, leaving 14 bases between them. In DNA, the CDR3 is TGTGCCACAGCCCGGTCCGTAAATGAAAAACTGTTTTTT. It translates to CATARSVNEKLFF.

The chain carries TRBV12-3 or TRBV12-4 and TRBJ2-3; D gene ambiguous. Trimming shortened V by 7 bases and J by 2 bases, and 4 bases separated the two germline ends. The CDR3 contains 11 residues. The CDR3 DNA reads TGTGCCAGCACCTACACAGATACGCAGTATTTT. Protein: CASTYTDTQYF.